This entry concerns a single T cell receptor beta chain. Its specificity is not known. The trim removed 3 bases at V and 3 bases at J, leaving 5 bases unmatched. CDR3 length: 15 residues. Ophthalmopathy patients had moderate-to-severe active disease, CAS ≥3, NOSPECS ≥4, and disease duration under 3 months. This record comes from a study of T cells in Graves' hyperthyroidism and ophthalmopathy. General study points: Most thyroid clonotypes expanded above 0.001 were also detected in blood.

TCR beta CDR3 sequences were amplified from RNA transcripts. A first-round RT-PCR of the TCR CDR3 used the HTBI primer set. TCRdb analysed the multiplex PCR reads with MiXCR anew, one entry per CDR3 protein. The sample has about 300,000 distinct CDR3 sequences; around 20% are singletons. Sequencing was done on a sample of blood. The sequence came from a man in his fifties or sixties with Graves' ophthalmopathy. The V gene is TRBV12-3 or TRBV12-4, the J gene TRBJ1-2, with 9 bases aligning to TRBD1. CDR3 nucleotide sequence: TGTGCCAGCAGTTTCCCGGGACAGGGAGACTATGGCTACACCTTC. Its translation is CASSFPGQGDYGYTF.